This note documents a single TCR beta chain sequence. In germline, CDR1 is LNHDA, CDR2 SQIVND (reference sequence). CDR3 length: 16 residues. The V and J ends lost 5 bases and 4 bases, in that order; junction bases with no gene match: 11. As originally analysed: Reference gene primer amplification gave nucleated cell count estimates. TCRdb's copy holds only in-frame clones and misses some; the assay was immunoSEQ multiplex PCR. That table furnishes V, J and clone size, whereas the DNA furnished D and trimming. The sample lists roughly 190,000 clones; 70% to 90% were seen once. These data are taken from a study of blood T cell repertoires in COVID-19. Study at large: Sites in the United States, Italy and Spain provided acute and convalescent COVID-19 samples. Nucleic acid was either cDNA or gDNA, and it came from T cells, B-cell-depleted T cells, or PBMCs.

The TCR originated in a man in his sixties with active or convalescent COVID-19. V gene TRBV19 combines with J gene TRBJ1-2; 9 nucleotides align to TRBD1. Specimen: peripheral blood. The CDR3 sequence is CASSSPGQGGSYGYTF. The CDR3 DNA sequence: TGTGCCAGTAGTTCGCCGGGACAGGGTGGATCCTATGGCTACACCTTC.